This T cell receptor beta chain is from a study of blood T cell repertoires in COVID-19. This clone has only a few counts. Original processing methods: By means of reference gene primer amplification, nucleated cell counts were estimated. The data were produced by immunoSEQ multiplex PCR, yet TCRdb's version contains in-frame clones alone and is incomplete. V, J and clone size reflect that table, while D and trimming were determined from the DNA. The data hold approximately 220,000 clones, with roughly four fifths observed a single time. The TCR comes from a woman aged 70 to 79 with acute or convalescent COVID-19. The sequenced sample was peripheral blood.

The CDR3 loop reads CASSTATRPSWENEQYF. The CDR3 DNA follows: TGTGCCAGCAGCACTGCGACACGACCATCTTGGGAGAACGAGCAGTACTTC. This sequence joins TRBV6-2 or TRBV6-3 and TRBJ2-7; possible D gene TRBD2, 5 bases. The V and J ends lost 6 bases and 5 bases respectively, with 26 bases between them. Germline-derived CDR1 and CDR2 are MNHEY and SVGEGT. The CDR3 covers 17 residues.